This T cell receptor (beta chain) stems from a study of T cell responses to AZD1222 COVID-19 vaccine. V lost 5 bases and J lost 6; bases outside the gene matches: 4. Germline V gene lookup returns CDR1 MNHEY and CDR2 SVGAGI. The CDR3 runs to 14 residues. Remarks on this clone: What it binds is not known.

Study-level results: Unmutated regions of variants are reportedly targeted by nearly half of spike-specific TCRs. Possibly, clonal diversity was underestimated; donors were largely white British and included more females.

Using immunoSEQ multiplex PCR, the repertoire was profiled, and TCRdb retains in-frame clones only, with some absent. The sample has about 140,000 clones; around nine tenths are singletons. The sample consisted of peripheral blood, taken on day 0 of AZD1222 vaccination. The rearrangement links TRBV6-5 to TRBJ1-4; 9 nucleotides align to TRBD1. This receptor was identified in an adult in good health. The CDR3 DNA is TGTGCCAGCAGTAAGGGACAGGGAGATGAAAAACTGTTTTTT. Its protein is CASSKGQGDEKLFF.